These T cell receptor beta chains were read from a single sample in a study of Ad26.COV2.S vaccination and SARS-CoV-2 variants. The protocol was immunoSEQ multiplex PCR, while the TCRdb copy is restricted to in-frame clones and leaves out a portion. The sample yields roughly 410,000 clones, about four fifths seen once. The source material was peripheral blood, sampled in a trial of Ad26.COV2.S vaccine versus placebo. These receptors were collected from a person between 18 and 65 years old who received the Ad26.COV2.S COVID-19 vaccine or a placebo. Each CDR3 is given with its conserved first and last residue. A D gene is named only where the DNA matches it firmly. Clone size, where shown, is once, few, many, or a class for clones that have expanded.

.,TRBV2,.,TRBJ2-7,TGTGCCAGCAGTGAGGGCCCAACCCAAAGCTGGGAGCAGTACTTC,CASSEGPTQSWEQYF
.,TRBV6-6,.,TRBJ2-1,TGTGCCAGCAATAATCATTTGAATGAGCAGTTCTTC,CASNNHLNEQFF
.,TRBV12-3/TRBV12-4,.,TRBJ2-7,TGTGCCAGCAGTTTTTCGATCTCCTACGAGCAGTACTTC,CASSFSISYEQYF
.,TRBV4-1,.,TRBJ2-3,TGCGCCAGCAGCCGGGGGGTGTACACTAGCACAGATACGCAGTATTTT,CASSRGVYTSTDTQYF
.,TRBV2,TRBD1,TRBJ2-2,TGTGCCAGCAGGTTGGGACAGGGGGACACCGGGGAGCTGTTTTTT,CASRLGQGDTGELFF
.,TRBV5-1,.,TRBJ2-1,TGCGCCAGCAGCTTAACCTGGGGGGAAAATGAGCAGTTCTTC,CASSLTWGENEQFF
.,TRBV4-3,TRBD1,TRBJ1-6,TGCGCCAGCAGCGCCCAGGGGGCTCTGAGTGGTTCACCCCTCCACTTT,CASSAQGALSGSPLHF
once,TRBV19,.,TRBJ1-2,TGTGCCAGTAGTATAACCGCGCAAAAAGGCTACACCTTC,CASSITAQKGYTF
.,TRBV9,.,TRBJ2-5,TGTGCCAGCAGCGCCCCCAGGGGGACCCAGTACTTC,CASSAPRGTQYF
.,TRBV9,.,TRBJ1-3,TGTGCCAGCAGCGTCGGGACCGCGAGAGGAAACACCATATATTTT,CASSVGTARGNTIYF
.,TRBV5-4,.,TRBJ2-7,TGTGCCAGCAGCTGGGGGACATCCTACGAGCAGTACTTC,CASSWGTSYEQYF
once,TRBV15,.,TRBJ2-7,TGTGCCACCAGCCGAAACAGGGGAGGAGAGCAGTACTTC,CATSRNRGGEQYF
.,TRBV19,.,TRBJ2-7,TGTGCCAGTAGTATGTGGGTAGGGAACGAGCAGTACTTC,CASSMWVGNEQYF
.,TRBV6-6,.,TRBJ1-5,TGTGCCACGTCAGATAGGTCCGCCCAGCATTTT,CATSDRSAQHF
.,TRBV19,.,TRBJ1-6,TGTGCCAGTAGGCCCGGGACGATGAATTCACCCCTCCACTTT,CASRPGTMNSPLHF
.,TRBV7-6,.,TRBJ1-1,TGTGCCAGCAGCCAAGGCGACCGCGGCACTGAAGCTTTCTTT,CASSQGDRGTEAFF
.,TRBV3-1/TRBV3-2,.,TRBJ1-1,TGTGCCAGCAACCCCTTTTCGAACACTGAAGCTTTCTTT,CASNPFSNTEAFF
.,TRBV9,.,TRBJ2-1,TGTGCCAGCAGCCCCCCGGGGGCTTATTCCTACAATGAGCAGTTCTTC,CASSPPGAYSYNEQFF
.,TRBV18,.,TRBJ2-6,TGTGCCAGCTCATCCACCATATCTGGGGCCTTTGGGGCCAACGTCCTGACTTTC,CASSSTISGAFGANVLTF
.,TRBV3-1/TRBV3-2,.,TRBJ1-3,TGTGCCAGCAGCCCTTCCGGGACGGCTGGAAACACCATATATTTT,CASSPSGTAGNTIYF
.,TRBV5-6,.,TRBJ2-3,TGTGCCAGCAGCTTGCGGGGCGAAGATACGCAGTATTTT,CASSLRGEDTQYF
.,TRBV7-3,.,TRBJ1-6,TGTGCCAGCAGCTTATCGGCAGGGCCGTATAATTCACCCCTCCACTTT,CASSLSAGPYNSPLHF
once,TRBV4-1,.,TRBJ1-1,TGCGCCAGCAGCCATCCGGACAGACCCAACACTGAAGCTTTCTTT,CASSHPDRPNTEAFF
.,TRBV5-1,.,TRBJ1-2,TGCGCCAGCAGCTTGGGTACCTATGGCTACACCTTC,CASSLGTYGYTF
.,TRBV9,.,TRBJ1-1,TGTGCCAGCAGCGTAGTTTTGGTGAACACTGAAGCTTTCTTT,CASSVVLVNTEAFF
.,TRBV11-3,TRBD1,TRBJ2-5,TGTGCCAGCAGCCGGACAGGAGGAGAGACCCAGTACTTC,CASSRTGGETQYF